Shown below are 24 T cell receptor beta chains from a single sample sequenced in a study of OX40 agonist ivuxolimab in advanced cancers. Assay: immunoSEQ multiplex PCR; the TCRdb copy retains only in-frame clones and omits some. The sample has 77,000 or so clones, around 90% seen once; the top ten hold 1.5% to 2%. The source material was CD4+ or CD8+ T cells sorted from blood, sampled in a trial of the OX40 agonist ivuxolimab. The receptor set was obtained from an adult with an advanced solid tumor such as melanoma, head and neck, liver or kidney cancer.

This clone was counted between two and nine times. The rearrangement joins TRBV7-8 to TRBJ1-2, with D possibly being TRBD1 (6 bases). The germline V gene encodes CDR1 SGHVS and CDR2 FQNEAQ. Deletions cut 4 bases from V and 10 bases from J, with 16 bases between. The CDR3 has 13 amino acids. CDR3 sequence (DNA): TGTGCCAGCAGCTGGGGGGCGGGGAGGGACTACACCTTC. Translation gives CASSWGAGRDYTF.

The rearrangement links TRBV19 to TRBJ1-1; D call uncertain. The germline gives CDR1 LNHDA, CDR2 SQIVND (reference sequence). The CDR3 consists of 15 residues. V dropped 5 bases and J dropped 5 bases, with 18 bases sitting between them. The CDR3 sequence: CASSPIGVAGTEAFF. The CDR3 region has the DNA TGTGCCAGTAGTCCCATCGGGGTTGCGGGGACTGAAGCTTTCTTT.

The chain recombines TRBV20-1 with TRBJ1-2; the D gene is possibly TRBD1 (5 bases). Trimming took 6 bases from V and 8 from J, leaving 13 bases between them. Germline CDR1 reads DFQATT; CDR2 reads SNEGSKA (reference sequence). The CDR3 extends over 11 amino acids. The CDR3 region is CSAGREGGYTF. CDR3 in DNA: TGCAGTGCCGGCAGGGAGGGGGGCTACACCTTC.

In DNA, the CDR3 is TGTGCCAGCAGCCTATCCTCGGACGAGCAGTACTTC. Amino acid sequence: CASSLSSDEQYF. The chain recombines TRBV7-9 with TRBJ2-7; no definite D call. V gave up 5 bases and J gave up 5 bases, with 10 bases separating them. There are 12 residues in the CDR3. Germline CDR1 is SEHNR and CDR2 is FQNEAQ (reference sequence).

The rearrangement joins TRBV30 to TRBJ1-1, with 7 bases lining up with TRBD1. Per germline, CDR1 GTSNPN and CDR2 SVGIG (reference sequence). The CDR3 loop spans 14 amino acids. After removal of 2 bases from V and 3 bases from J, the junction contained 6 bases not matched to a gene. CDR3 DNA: TGTGCCTGGAGTAGGGGGCATGAGGACACTGAAGCTTTCTTT. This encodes CAWSRGHEDTEAFF.

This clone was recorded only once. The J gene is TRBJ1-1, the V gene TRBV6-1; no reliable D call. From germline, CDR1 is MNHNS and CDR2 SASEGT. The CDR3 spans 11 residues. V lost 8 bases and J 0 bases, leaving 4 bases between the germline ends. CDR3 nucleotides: TGTGCCAGCGCCTTGAACACTGAAGCTTTCTTT. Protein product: CASALNTEAFF.

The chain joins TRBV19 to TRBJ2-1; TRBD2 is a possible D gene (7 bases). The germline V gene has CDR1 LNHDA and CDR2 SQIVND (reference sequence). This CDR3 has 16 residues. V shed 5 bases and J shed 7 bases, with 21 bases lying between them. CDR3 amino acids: CASSDYRRGPRNEQFF. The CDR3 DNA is TGTGCCAGTAGTGACTACCGGCGGGGGCCCCGGAATGAGCAGTTCTTC.

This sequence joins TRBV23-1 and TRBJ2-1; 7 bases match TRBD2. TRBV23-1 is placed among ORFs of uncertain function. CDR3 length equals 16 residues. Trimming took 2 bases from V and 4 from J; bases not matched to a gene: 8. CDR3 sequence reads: CASSQPSGIGYNEQFF. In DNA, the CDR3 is TGCGCCAGCAGTCAACCCAGCGGGATCGGTTACAATGAGCAGTTCTTC.

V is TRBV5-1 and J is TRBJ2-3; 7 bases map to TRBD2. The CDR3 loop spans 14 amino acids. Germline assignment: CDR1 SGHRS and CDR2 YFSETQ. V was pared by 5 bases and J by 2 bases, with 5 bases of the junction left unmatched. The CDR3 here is CASRLTSYTDTQYF. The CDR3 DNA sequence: TGCGCCAGCAGGTTGACTAGCTACACAGATACGCAGTATTTT.

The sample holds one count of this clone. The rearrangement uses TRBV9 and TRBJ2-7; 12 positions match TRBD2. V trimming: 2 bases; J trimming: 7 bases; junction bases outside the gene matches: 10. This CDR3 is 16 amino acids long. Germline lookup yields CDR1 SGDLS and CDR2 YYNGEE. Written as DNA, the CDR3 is TGTGCCAGCAGCGTTAATCCGACTAGCGGGAGACGTGAGCAGTACTTC. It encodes CASSVNPTSGRREQYF.

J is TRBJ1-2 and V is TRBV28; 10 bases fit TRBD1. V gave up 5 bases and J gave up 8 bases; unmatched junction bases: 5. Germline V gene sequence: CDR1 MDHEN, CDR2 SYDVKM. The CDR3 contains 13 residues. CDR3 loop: CASSPGTGVGYTF. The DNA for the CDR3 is TGTGCCAGCAGTCCAGGGACAGGGGTCGGCTACACCTTC.

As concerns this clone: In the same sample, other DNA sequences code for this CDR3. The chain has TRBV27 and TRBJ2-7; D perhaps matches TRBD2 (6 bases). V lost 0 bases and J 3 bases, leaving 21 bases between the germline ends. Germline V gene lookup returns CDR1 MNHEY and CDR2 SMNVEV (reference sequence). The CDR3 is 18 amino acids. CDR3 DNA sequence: TGTGCCAGCAGTTTATCGATGTGGGGGGTTACTACCTACTACGAGCAGTACTTC. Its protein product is CASSLSMWGVTTYYEQYF.

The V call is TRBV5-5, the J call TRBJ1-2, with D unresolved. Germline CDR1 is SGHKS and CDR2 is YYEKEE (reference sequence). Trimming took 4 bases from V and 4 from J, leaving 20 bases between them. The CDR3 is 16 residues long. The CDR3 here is CASSPGSGLYLYGYTF. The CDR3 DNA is TGTGCCAGCAGCCCGGGATCCGGGTTGTATCTCTATGGCTACACCTTC.

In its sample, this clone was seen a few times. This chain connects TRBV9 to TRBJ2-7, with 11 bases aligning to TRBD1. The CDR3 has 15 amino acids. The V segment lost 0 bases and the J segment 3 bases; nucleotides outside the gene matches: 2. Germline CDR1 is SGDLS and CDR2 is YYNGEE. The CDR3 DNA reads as TGTGCCAGCAGCGTAGCTGGGACAGGGGGCTACGAGCAGTACTTC. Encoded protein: CASSVAGTGGYEQYF.

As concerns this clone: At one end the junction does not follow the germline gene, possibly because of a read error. The CDR3 DNA sequence: TGTGCCAGCAGCTTGCAGGACAGGGAGAATGAGCAGTTCTTC. The encoded protein is CASSLQDRENEQFF. The chain combines TRBV5-1 with TRBJ2-1; 8 bases align to TRBD1. CDR3 size: 14 residues. Germline values: CDR1 SGHRS, CDR2 YFSETQ.

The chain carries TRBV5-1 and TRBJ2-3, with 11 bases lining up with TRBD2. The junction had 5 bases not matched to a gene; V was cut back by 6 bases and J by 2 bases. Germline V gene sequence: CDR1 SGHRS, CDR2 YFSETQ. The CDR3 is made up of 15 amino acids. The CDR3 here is CASTPTSGVTDTQYF. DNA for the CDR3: TGCGCCAGCACCCCGACTAGCGGGGTCACAGATACGCAGTATTTT. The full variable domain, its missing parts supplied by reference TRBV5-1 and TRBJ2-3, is KAGVTQTPRYLIKTRGQQVTLSCSPISGHRSVSWYQQTPGQGLQFLFEYFSETQRNKGNFPGRFSGRQFSNSRSEMNVSTLELGDSALYLCASTPTSGVTDTQYFGPGTRLTVL.

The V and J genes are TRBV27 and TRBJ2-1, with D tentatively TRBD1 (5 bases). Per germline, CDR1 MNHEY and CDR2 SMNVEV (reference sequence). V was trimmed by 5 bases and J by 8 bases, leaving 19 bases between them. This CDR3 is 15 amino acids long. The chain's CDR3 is CASSLRVASVDEQFF. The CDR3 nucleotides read TGTGCCAGCAGTCTCAGGGTAGCAAGTGTCGATGAGCAGTTCTTC.

CDR3 DNA sequence: TGTGCCACCAGTAGACAGGGGAATGGGGAGACCCAGTACTTC. Its translation is CATSRQGNGETQYF. J is TRBJ2-5 and V is TRBV15, with 8 bases aligning to TRBD1. Per germline, CDR1 LNHNV and CDR2 YYDKDF (reference sequence). The CDR3 length is 14 residues. Trimming removed 6 bases from V and 5 bases from J; junction bases left unmatched: 8.

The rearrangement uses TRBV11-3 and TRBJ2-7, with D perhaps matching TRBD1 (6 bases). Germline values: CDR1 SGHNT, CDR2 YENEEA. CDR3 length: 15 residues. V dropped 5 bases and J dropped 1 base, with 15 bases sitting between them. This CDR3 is CASSTDRRSSYEQYF. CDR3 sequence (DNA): TGTGCCAGCAGCACTGACAGGCGATCATCCTACGAGCAGTACTTC.

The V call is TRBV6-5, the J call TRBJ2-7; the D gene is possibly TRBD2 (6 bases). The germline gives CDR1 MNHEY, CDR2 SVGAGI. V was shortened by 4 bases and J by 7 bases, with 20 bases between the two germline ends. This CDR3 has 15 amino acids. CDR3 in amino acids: CASSSQGLPLGEQYF. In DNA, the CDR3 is TGTGCCAGCAGTTCTCAGGGACTTCCACTCGGGGAGCAGTACTTC.

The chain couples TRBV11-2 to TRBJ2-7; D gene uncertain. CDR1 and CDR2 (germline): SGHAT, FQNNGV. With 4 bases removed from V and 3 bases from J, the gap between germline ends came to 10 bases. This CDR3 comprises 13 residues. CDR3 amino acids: CASSSLGFYEQYF. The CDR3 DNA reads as TGTGCCAGCAGCTCCCTCGGGTTCTACGAGCAGTACTTC.

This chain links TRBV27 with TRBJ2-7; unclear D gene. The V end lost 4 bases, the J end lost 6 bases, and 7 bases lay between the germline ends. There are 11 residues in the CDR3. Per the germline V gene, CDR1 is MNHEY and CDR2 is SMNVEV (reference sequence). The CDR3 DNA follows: TGTGCCAGCAGTTATCAAGGCGAGCAGTACTTC. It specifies CASSYQGEQYF.

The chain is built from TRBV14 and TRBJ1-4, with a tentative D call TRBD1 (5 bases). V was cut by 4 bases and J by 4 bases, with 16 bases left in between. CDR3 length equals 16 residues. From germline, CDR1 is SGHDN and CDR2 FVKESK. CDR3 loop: CASSRTRGVNNEKLFF. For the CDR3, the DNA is TGTGCCAGCAGCCGAACCCGGGGCGTTAATAATGAAAAACTGTTTTTT.

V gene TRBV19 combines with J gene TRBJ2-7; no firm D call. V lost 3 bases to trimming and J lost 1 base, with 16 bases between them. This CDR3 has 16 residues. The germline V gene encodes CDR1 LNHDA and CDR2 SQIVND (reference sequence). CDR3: CASSIFPNSRSYEQYF. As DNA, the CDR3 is TGTGCCAGTAGTATCTTCCCCAATAGCAGATCCTACGAGCAGTACTTC.